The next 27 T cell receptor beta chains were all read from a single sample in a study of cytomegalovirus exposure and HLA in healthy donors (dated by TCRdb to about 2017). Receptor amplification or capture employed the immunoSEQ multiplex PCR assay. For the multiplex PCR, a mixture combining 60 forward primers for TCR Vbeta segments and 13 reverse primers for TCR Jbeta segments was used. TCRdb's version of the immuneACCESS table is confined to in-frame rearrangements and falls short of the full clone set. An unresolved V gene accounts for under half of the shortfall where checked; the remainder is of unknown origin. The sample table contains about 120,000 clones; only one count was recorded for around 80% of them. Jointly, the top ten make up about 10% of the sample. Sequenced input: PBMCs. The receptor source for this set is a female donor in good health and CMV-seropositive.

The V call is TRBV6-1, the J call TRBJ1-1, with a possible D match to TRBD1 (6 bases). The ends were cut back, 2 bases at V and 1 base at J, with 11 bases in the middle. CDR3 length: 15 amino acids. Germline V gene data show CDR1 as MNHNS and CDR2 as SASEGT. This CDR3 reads CASSEWRTANTEAFF. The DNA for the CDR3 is TGTGCCAGCAGTGAATGGAGGACAGCGAACACTGAAGCTTTCTTT.

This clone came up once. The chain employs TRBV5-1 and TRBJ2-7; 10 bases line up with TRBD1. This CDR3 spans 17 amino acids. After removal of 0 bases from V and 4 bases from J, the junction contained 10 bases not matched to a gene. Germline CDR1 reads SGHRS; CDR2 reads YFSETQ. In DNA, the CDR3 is TGCGCCAGCAGCTTGGAGGTTACCGGGACAGGGGTTTACGAGCAGTACTTC. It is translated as CASSLEVTGTGVYEQYF.

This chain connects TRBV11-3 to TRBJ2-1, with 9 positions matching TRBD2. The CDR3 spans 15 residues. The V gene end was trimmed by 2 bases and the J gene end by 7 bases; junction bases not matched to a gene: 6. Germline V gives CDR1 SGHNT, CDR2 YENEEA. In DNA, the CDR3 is TGTGCCAGCAGCTTAAGCGGGGGGCGGCGGAATGAGCAGTTCTTC. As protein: CASSLSGGRRNEQFF.

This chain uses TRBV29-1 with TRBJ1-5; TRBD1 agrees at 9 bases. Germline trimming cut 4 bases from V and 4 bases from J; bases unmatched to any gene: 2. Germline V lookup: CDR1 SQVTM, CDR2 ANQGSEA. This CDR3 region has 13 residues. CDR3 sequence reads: CSVGQGVNQPQHF. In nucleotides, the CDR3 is TGCAGCGTTGGACAGGGGGTTAATCAGCCCCAGCATTTT.

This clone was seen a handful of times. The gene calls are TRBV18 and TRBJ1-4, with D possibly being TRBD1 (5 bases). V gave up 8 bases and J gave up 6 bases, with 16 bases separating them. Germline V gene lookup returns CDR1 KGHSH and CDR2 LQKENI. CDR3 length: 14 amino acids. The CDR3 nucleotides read TGTGCCAGCCGTACCGGGGACTTTGATGAAAAACTGTTTTTT. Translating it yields CASRTGDFDEKLFF. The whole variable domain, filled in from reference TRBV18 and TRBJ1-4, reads NAGVMQNPRHLVRRRGQEARLRCSPMKGHSHVYWYRQLPEEGLKFMVYLQKENIIDESGMPKERFSAEFPKEGPSILRIQQVVRGDSAAYFCASRTGDFDEKLFFGSGTQLSVL.

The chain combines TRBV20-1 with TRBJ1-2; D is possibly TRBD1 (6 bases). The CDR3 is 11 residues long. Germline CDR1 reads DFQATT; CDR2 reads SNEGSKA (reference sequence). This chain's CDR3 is CSFWTDYGYTF. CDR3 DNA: TGCAGCTTTTGGACAGACTATGGCTACACCTTC.

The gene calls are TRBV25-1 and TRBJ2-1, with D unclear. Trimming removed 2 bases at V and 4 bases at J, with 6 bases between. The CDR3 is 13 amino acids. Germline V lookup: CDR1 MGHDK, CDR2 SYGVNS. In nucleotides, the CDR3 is TGTGCCAGCAGTGAAACAAATTACAATGAGCAGTTCTTC. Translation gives CASSETNYNEQFF.

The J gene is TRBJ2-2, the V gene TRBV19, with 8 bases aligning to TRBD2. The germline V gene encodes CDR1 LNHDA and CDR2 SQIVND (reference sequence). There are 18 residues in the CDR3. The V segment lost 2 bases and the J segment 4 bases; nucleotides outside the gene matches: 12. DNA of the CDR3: TGTGCCAGTAGTATATACCCCCCGCGGGGGGTGGGCACCGGGGAGCTGTTTTTT. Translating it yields CASSIYPPRGVGTGELFF.

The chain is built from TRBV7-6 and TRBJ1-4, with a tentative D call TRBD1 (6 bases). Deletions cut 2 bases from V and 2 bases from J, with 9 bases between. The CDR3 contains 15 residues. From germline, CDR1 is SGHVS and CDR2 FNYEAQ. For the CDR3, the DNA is TGTGCCAGCAGCTTAAGGGGGGGCACTAATGAAAAACTGTTTTTT. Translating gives CASSLRGGTNEKLFF.

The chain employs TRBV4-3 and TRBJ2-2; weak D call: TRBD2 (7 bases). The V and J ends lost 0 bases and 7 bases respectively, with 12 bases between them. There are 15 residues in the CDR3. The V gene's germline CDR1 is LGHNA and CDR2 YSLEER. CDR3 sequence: CASSQEGGQGGELFF. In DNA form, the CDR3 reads TGCGCCAGCAGCCAAGAGGGGGGGCAGGGCGGGGAGCTGTTTTTT.

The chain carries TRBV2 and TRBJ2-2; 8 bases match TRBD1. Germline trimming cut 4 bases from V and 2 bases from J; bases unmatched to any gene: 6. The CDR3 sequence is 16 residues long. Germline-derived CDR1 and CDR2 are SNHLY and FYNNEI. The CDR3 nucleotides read TGTGCCAGCAGTGCCCAGGGGGCGTTTAACACCGGGGAGCTGTTTTTT. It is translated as CASSAQGAFNTGELFF.

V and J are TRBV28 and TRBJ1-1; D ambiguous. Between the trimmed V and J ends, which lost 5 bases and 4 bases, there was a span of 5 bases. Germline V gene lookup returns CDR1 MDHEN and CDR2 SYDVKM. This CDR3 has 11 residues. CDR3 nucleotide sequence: TGTGCCAGCAGTCCTTTCACTGAAGCTTTCTTT. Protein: CASSPFTEAFF. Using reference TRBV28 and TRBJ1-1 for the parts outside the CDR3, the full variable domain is DVKVTQSSRYLVKRTGEKVFLECVQDMDHENMFWYRQDPGLGLRLIYFSYDVKMKEKGDIPEGYSVSREKKERFSLILESASTNQTSMYLCASSPFTEAFFGQGTRLTVV.

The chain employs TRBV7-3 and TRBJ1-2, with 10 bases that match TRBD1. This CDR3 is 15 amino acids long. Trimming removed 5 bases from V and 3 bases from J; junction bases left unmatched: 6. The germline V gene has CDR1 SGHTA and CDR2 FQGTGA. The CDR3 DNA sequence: TGTGCCAGCAGCCCCGGGACAGGGGCTCACTATGGCTACACCTTC. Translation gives CASSPGTGAHYGYTF.

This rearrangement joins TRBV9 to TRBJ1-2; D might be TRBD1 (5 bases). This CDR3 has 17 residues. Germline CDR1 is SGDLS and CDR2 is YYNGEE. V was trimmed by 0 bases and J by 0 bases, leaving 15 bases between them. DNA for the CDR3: TGTGCCAGCAGCGTAGACGGTGGGGCAGGAGCTAACTATGGCTACACCTTC. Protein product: CASSVDGGAGANYGYTF.

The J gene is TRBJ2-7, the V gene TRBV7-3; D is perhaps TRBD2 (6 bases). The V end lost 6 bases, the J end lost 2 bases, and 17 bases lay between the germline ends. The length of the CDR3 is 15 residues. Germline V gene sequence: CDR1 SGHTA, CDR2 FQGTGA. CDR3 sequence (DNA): TGTGCCAGCAGGTCTTCTAGCGCCCCAACCTACGAGCAGTACTTC. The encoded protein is CASRSSSAPTYEQYF.

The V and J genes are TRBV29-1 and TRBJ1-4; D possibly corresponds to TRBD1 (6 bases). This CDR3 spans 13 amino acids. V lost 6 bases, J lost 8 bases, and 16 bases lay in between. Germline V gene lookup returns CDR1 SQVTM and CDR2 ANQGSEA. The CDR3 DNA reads TGCAGCGTCCGCCAGGGGTACGGAGAAAAACTGTTTTTT. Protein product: CSVRQGYGEKLFF.

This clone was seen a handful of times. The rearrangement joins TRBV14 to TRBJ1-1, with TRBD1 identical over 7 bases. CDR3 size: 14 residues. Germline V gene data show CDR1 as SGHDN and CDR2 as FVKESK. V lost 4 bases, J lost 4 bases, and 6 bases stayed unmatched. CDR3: CASSRVQGRTEAFF. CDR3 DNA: TGTGCCAGCAGCCGGGTACAGGGGCGCACTGAAGCTTTCTTT. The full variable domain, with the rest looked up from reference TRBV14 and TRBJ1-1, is EAGVTQFPSHSVIEKGQTVTLRCDPISGHDNLYWYRRVMGKEIKFLLHFVKESKQDESGMPNNRFLAERTGGTYSTLKVQPAELEDSGVYFCASSRVQGRTEAFFGQGTRLTVV.

The CDR3 DNA is TGTGCCAGCAGCTTAGCTCTACTGGTCGTAGACTACACCTTC. Its protein product is CASSLALLVVDYTF. This chain connects TRBV11-2 to TRBJ1-2; no definite D call. Per germline, CDR1 SGHAT and CDR2 FQNNGV. This CDR3 region has 14 residues. V was cut by 1 base and J by 10 bases, with 16 bases left in between.

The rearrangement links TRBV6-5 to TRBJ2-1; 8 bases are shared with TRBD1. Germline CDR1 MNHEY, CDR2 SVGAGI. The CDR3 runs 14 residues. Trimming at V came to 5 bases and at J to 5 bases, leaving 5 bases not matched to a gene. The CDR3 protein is CASSPRTGHNEQFF. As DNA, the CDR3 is TGTGCCAGCAGTCCCCGGACAGGGCACAATGAGCAGTTCTTC.

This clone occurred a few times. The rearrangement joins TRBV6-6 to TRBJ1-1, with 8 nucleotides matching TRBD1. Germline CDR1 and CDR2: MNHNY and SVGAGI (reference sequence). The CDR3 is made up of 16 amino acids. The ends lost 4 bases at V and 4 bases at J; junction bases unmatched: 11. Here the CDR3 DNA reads TGTGCCAGCAGTTCACAGGGGGGGAAAGGAGCCACTGAAGCTTTCTTT. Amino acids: CASSSQGGKGATEAFF.

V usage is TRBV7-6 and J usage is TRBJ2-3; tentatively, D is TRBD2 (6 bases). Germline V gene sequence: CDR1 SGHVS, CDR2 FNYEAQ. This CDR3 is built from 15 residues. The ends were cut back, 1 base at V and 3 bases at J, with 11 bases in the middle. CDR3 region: CASSLGGERTDTQYF. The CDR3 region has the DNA TGTGCCAGCAGCTTAGGGGGGGAGCGGACAGATACGCAGTATTTT.

The CDR3 protein is CASSYSTGVLNTEAFF. DNA for the CDR3: TGTGCCAGCAGTTACTCGACAGGGGTTCTGAACACTGAAGCTTTCTTT. The V call is TRBV6-5, the J call TRBJ1-1; TRBD1 matches 8 bases. V gave up 0 bases and J gave up 0 bases; unmatched junction bases: 3. The CDR3 covers 16 residues. The germline CDR1 and CDR2 sequences are MNHEY and SVGAGI.

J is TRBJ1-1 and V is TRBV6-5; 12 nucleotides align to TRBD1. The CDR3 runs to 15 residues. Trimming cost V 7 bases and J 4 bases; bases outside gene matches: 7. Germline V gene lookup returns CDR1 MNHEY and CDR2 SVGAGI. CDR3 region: CASTRGTGGFTEAFF. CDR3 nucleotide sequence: TGTGCCAGCACCAGGGGGACAGGGGGCTTCACTGAAGCTTTCTTT.

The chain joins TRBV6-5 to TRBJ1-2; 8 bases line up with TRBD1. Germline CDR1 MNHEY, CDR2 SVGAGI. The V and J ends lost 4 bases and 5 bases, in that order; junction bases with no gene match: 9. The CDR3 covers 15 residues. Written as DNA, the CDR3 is TGTGCCAGCAGTTCTACGCAGGGGGCGGGATATGGCTACACCTTC. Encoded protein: CASSSTQGAGYGYTF.

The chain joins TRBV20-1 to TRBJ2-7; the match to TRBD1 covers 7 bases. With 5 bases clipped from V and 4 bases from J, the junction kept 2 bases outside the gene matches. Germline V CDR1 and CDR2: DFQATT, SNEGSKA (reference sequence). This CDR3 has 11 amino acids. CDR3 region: CSAPRGYEQYF. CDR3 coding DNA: TGCAGTGCTCCCAGGGGGTACGAGCAGTACTTC.

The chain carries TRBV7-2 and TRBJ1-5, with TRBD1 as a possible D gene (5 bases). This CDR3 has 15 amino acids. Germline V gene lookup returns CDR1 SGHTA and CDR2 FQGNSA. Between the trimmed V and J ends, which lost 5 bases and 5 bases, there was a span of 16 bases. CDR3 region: CASSPRGRRDQPQHF. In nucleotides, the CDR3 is TGTGCCAGCAGCCCTAGGGGCAGGCGTGATCAGCCCCAGCATTTT.

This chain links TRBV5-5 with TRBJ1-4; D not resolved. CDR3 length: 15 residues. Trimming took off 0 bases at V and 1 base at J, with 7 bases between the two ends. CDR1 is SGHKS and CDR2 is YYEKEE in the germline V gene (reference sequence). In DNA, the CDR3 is TGTGCCAGCAGCTTGGCTAGAGTAACTAATGAAAAACTGTTTTTT. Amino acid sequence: CASSLARVTNEKLFF.